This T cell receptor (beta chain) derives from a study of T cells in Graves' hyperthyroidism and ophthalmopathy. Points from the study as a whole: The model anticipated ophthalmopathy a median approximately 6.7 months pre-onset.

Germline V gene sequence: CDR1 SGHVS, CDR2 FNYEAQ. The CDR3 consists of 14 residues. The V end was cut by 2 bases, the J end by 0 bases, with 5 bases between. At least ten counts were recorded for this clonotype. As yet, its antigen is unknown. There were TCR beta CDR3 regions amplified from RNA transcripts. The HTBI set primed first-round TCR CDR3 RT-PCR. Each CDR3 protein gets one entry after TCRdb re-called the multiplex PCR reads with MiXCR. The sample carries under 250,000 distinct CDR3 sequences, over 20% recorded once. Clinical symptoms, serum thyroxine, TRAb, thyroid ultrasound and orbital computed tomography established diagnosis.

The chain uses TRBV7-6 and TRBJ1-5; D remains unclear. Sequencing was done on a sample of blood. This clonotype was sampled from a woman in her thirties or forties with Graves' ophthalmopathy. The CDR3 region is CASSLTDSNQPQHF. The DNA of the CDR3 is TGTGCCAGCAGCTTAACAGATAGCAATCAGCCCCAGCATTTT.